The clone carrying this T cell receptor (beta chain) came up once. These data are taken from a study of blood T cell repertoires in COVID-19. Overall study context: Italy, Spain and the United States were the sources of the convalescent and acute COVID-19 samples. Sources were T cells, B-cell-depleted T cells, or PBMCs; the material itself was cDNA or gDNA.

The Seattle site enrolled patients during active infection and followed them longitudinally. Study processing details: It was from reference gene primer amplification that nucleated cell counts were estimated. TCRdb keeps only in-frame clones here, not all; method: immunoSEQ multiplex PCR. That table gives V, J and clone size, and the DNA gave D and trimming. There are about 480,000 clones in the sample; 75% to 90% occur only once, and roughly 0.9% lies in the top ten. Per the germline V gene, CDR1 is SNHLY and CDR2 is FYNNEI. After removal of 3 bases from V and 4 bases from J, the junction contained 6 bases not matched to a gene. This CDR3 contains 15 residues.

The chain is built from TRBV2 and TRBJ1-2; 9 nucleotides agree with TRBD1. This TCR was sampled from a young man with COVID-19, enrolled during active disease. The sample consisted of peripheral blood. The CDR3 nucleotides read TGTGCCAGCAGTGACGGACAGGGGCCCACCTATGGCTACACCTTC. The encoded protein is CASSDGQGPTYGYTF.